This TCR beta chain emerged from a study of a mutant IDH1 vaccine in newly diagnosed glioma. Overall study: Of treated patients, around 62% were men and 37.5% women, averaging around 44 years.

Points on this clone: Antigen: not known.

This CDR3 spans 20 amino acids. The germline gives CDR1 SGHRS, CDR2 YFSETQ. The trim removed 0 bases at V and 0 bases at J, leaving 11 bases unmatched. Data came from immunoSEQ multiplex PCR; TCRdb stores just in-frame clones and leaves some out. The sample has about 32,000 clones; around four fifths are singletons. Overall study results and limits: Of the patients, less than 95% had vaccine-induced immune responses.

This sample's time point: week 35, safety follow-up. Vaccination comprised doses that each held 300 ug of mutant IDH1 20-mer peptide, plus topical imiquimod. Patients underwent eight vaccinations, which took place in weeks 1, 3, 5, 7, 11, 15, 19 and 23. The origin of this receptor is a man aged 40-50 years with glioma. Some clones in this sample may be carry-over from other donors' samples. V and J are TRBV5-1 and TRBJ1-4, with 10 positions matching TRBD1. The sample was PBMCs, taken from a glioma patient whose treatment included an IDH1 peptide vaccine. The CDR3: CASSLEPWDRGGATNEKLFF. The CDR3 coding sequence is TGCGCCAGCAGCTTGGAGCCATGGGACAGGGGTGGGGCAACTAATGAAAAACTGTTTTTT.